The entry below describes one T cell receptor (beta chain). Its antigen remains unknown. The CDR3 contains 22 residues. Germline values: CDR1 SGHVS, CDR2 FQNEAQ. Trimming cost V 4 bases and J 0 bases, with 31 bases left between them. The sample belongs to a study of shared clonotypes between healthy human individuals. Study-wide results and caveats: When compared with the clonotypes that were shared by all four sorted-subset donors, the non-shared clonotypes turned out to have lower generation probabilities.

Only in-frame clones appear in the TCRdb table, and some are missing; sequencing was by immunoSEQ multiplex PCR. The sample includes 2 million to 2.5 million clones, around 95% seen only once; the top ten take approximately 0.13%. This TCR was sampled from a man aged 18 to 29 in good health. The chain carries TRBV7-8 and TRBJ2-1; tentative D call: TRBD1 (6 bases). The sample taken for sequencing was naive CD4+ T cells sorted from blood. Sample subset: CD45RA+ positively selected. The CDR3 loop is CASSSLGKGRQRQGSSYNEQFF. The DNA of the CDR3 is TGTGCCAGCAGCTCCTTAGGCAAAGGGAGACAGAGGCAGGGGTCCTCCTACAATGAGCAGTTCTTC.